One sample yielded the 12 T cell receptor beta chains listed below, sequenced in a study of T cells in tumors after PD-1 blockade. Some clones are missing from TCRdb's copy, which holds only in-frame ones; the method was immunoSEQ multiplex PCR. Among 20,000 to 25,000 clones listed, roughly 78% were seen once. Sequenced material: PBMCs, taken before anti-PD-1 treatment. These receptors originate from a human donor with basal cell carcinoma.

The chain joins TRBV4-2 to TRBJ2-7, with D tentatively TRBD1 (5 bases). This CDR3 contains 14 residues. Trimming cost V 0 bases and J 7 bases, with 13 bases left between them. Germline CDR1 and CDR2: LGHNA and YNFKEQ. The CDR3 nucleotides read TGTGCCAGCAGCCAAGATACCAGGGCCGGAGAGCAGTACTTC. Its protein is CASSQDTRAGEQYF.

The genes are TRBV7-6 and TRBJ2-2, with 9 bases identical to TRBD2. This CDR3 is built from 15 residues. Per the germline V gene, CDR1 is SGHVS and CDR2 is FNYEAQ. The V segment lost 6 bases and the J segment 4 bases; nucleotides outside the gene matches: 6. The CDR3 protein is CASSALAGFTGELFF. The CDR3 DNA sequence: TGTGCCAGCAGTGCGCTAGCGGGATTCACCGGGGAGCTGTTTTTT.

The rearrangement joins TRBV3-1 (or the pseudogene TRBV3-2) to TRBJ2-2; D ambiguous. The CDR3 has 12 residues. Germline CDR1 is LGHDT and CDR2 is YNNKEL (reference sequence). Between the trimmed V and J ends, which lost 4 bases and 4 bases, there was a span of 4 bases. This chain's CDR3 is CASSPSTGELFF. For the CDR3, the DNA is TGTGCCAGCAGCCCCTCCACCGGGGAGCTGTTTTTT.

For the CDR3, the DNA is TGTGCCAGTAGTCTACAGGGACAGGTTAACTATGGCTACACCTTC. This codes for CASSLQGQVNYGYTF. The V gene is TRBV19, the J gene TRBJ1-2; 8 nucleotides align to TRBD1. This CDR3 spans 15 amino acids. Germline CDR1 reads LNHDA; CDR2 reads SQIVND (reference sequence). Losses at the gene ends were 5 bases for V and 1 base for J; bases not matched to a gene: 6.

There are a few counts of this clone. The V call is TRBV11-1, the J call TRBJ1-6; D gene ambiguous. V was clipped by 5 bases and J by 7 bases, with 6 bases between them. The CDR3 extends over 12 amino acids. Per the germline V gene, CDR1 is SGHAT and CDR2 is FQDESV (reference sequence). The CDR3 DNA follows: TGTGCCAGCAGCGGCAGGAATTCACCCCTCCACTTT. Protein sequence: CASSGRNSPLHF.

The gene calls are TRBV11-3 and TRBJ2-1, with D uncertain. V lost 2 bases, J lost 2 bases, and 10 bases lay in between. Germline V lookup: CDR1 SGHNT, CDR2 YENEEA. The CDR3 totals 15 residues. The CDR3: CASSLRHTAYNEQFF. The CDR3, as DNA: TGTGCCAGCAGCTTAAGGCACACAGCCTACAATGAGCAGTTCTTC.

The rearrangement joins TRBV7-2 to TRBJ2-7, with D unresolved. Trimming pared 3 bases from V and 0 bases from J, leaving 9 bases between. CDR1 and CDR2 from the germline V gene are SGHTA and FQGNSA. The CDR3 has 14 amino acids. The CDR3 DNA follows: TGTGCCAGCAGCTTTCGGGCTAGCTCCTACGAGCAGTACTTC. It yields the protein CASSFRASSYEQYF.

The J gene is TRBJ2-7, the V gene TRBV15, with 8 positions matching TRBD1. The germline CDR1 and CDR2 sequences are LNHNV and YYDKDF (reference sequence). J gave up 6 bases and V 3 bases, and 16 bases lay outside the gene matches. There are 17 residues in the CDR3. DNA of the CDR3: TGTGCCACCAGCAGGCGACAGGGGATGGGACGATCGGGCGAGCAGTACTTC. Translated: CATSRRQGMGRSGEQYF.

V and J are TRBV3-1 (or the pseudogene TRBV3-2) and TRBJ2-1, with D maybe TRBD2 (5 bases). The CDR3 totals 12 residues. The V end was cut by 2 bases, the J end by 10 bases, with 9 bases between. The V gene's germline CDR1 is LGHDT and CDR2 YNNKEL (reference sequence). This chain's CDR3 is CASSQRTLEQFF. CDR3 in DNA: TGTGCCAGCAGCCAAAGGACTCTGGAGCAGTTCTTC.

This chain links TRBV14 with TRBJ2-5; D gene uncertain. The CDR3 has 9 amino acids. The germline CDR1 and CDR2 sequences are SGHDN and FVKESK. Trimming took off 7 bases at V and 7 bases at J, with 4 bases between the two ends. This CDR3 is CASIGTQYF. The DNA for the CDR3 is TGTGCCAGCATTGGGACCCAGTACTTC.

The CDR3 here is CAISEPGQPNSPLHF. The CDR3 coding sequence is TGTGCCATCAGTGAGCCCGGACAGCCCAATTCACCCCTCCACTTT. The rearrangement joins TRBV10-3 to TRBJ1-6; possibly TRBD1 for D (6 bases). V lost 2 bases and J lost 7, with 12 bases in between. Germline CDR1 ENHRY, CDR2 SYGVKD. The CDR3 covers 15 residues.

The rearrangement links TRBV2 to TRBJ2-1; D is uncertain. The CDR3 is made up of 14 amino acids. With 3 bases removed from V and 2 bases from J, the gap between germline ends came to 8 bases. Per germline, CDR1 SNHLY and CDR2 FYNNEI. The CDR3 sequence is CASSDRVAYNEQFF. The DNA for the CDR3 is TGTGCCAGCAGTGATAGGGTGGCCTACAATGAGCAGTTCTTC.